Following are 21 T cell receptor beta chains from one sample sequenced in a study of OX40 agonist ivuxolimab in advanced cancers. The method was immunoSEQ multiplex PCR; TCRdb's version includes in-frame clones alone and lacks a portion of them. The sample yields 15,000 to 20,000 clones, more than 70% seen once. The sample in question was CD4+ or CD8+ T cells sorted from blood, obtained in a trial of the OX40 agonist ivuxolimab. The receptors were gathered from an adult with an advanced solid tumor such as melanoma, head and neck, liver or kidney cancer.

The chain joins TRBV29-1 to TRBJ2-3; TRBD2 might be the D (5 bases). CDR3 length equals 14 residues. Germline-derived CDR1 and CDR2 are SQVTM and ANQGSEA. V shed 4 bases and J shed 4 bases, with 15 bases lying between them. DNA of the CDR3: TGCAGCGTTGGAGGGCTAGATTTCCCAGATACGCAGTATTTT. Protein sequence: CSVGGLDFPDTQYF.

The chain is built from TRBV9 and TRBJ1-2, with D uncertain. In germline, CDR1 is SGDLS, CDR2 YYNGEE. The V end lost 3 bases, the J end lost 5 bases, and 17 bases lay between the germline ends. CDR3 length equals 15 residues. CDR3 sequence (DNA): TGTGCCAGCAGCGCTCACGCAGGAGGAAGTTATGGCTACACCTTC. The encoded protein is CASSAHAGGSYGYTF.

The chain employs TRBV28 and TRBJ2-3, with 8 bases fitting TRBD2. J gave up 4 bases and V 7 bases, and 22 bases lay outside the gene matches. The CDR3 loop spans 19 amino acids. Germline V lookup: CDR1 MDHEN, CDR2 SYDVKM. DNA for the CDR3: TGTGCCAGCACCTTCAACCCGGGGGGGGCAGGGGACGACTCAGATACGCAGTATTTT. Its translation is CASTFNPGGAGDDSDTQYF.

The gene calls are TRBV4-1 and TRBJ1-2; tentatively, D is TRBD1 (5 bases). Per germline, CDR1 MGHRA and CDR2 YSYEKL. V was trimmed by 1 base and J by 7 bases, leaving 13 bases between them. The length of the CDR3 is 14 residues. The DNA of the CDR3 is TGCGCCAGCAGCCAAGTAGGTACGGGGGTTGGCTACACCTTC. Translating it yields CASSQVGTGVGYTF.

A single count supports this clone. The chain links TRBV19 to TRBJ1-2, with D uncertain. The CDR3 has 11 residues. CDR1 and CDR2 from the germline V gene are LNHDA and SQIVND (reference sequence). V was clipped by 11 bases and J by 5 bases, with 12 bases between them. CDR3 DNA sequence: TGTGCCCTCATGGACGATTATGGCTACACCTTC. Translation gives CALMDDYGYTF. Based on the CDR3 plus reference TRBV19 and TRBJ1-2, the full variable domain is DGGITQSPKYLFRKEGQNVTLSCEQNLNHDAMYWYRQDPGQGLRLIYYSQIVNDFQKGDIAEGYSVSREKKESFPLTVTSAQKNPTAFYLCALMDDYGYTFGSGTRLTVV.

The chain recombines TRBV5-4 with TRBJ2-3; the D is unclear. Trimming stripped 2 bases from V and 4 bases from J, with 8 bases between. The CDR3 has 13 residues. Germline V gene data show CDR1 as SGHNT and CDR2 as YYREEE (reference sequence). The CDR3 protein is CASSLTLADTQYF. The CDR3 DNA sequence: TGTGCCAGCAGCTTAACCCTAGCAGATACGCAGTATTTT.

This sequence joins TRBV6-5 and TRBJ1-2, with 8 nucleotides matching TRBD1. The germline gives CDR1 MNHEY, CDR2 SVGAGI. Trimming removed 2 bases from V and 4 bases from J; junction bases left unmatched: 6. CDR3 length equals 15 residues. This chain's CDR3 is CASSYTPTGAYGYTF. CDR3 in DNA: TGTGCCAGCAGTTACACTCCGACAGGGGCCTATGGCTACACCTTC.

The chain links TRBV7-3 to TRBJ2-7; the D gene is possibly TRBD1 (6 bases). Deletions cut 6 bases from V and 3 bases from J, with 18 bases between. The CDR3 length is 15 residues. Germline V CDR1 and CDR2: SGHTA, FQGTGA. The chain's CDR3 is CASSLLQGRDYEQYF. The CDR3 DNA reads TGTGCCAGCAGTTTACTACAGGGTAGGGACTACGAGCAGTACTTC.

The chain uses TRBV27 and TRBJ2-1; tentatively, D is TRBD2 (5 bases). Trimming removed 7 bases from V and 6 bases from J, with 13 bases in between. CDR1 and CDR2 (germline): MNHEY, SMNVEV (reference sequence). There are 13 residues in the CDR3. CDR3 region: CASKRGLFNEQFF. Here the CDR3 DNA reads TGTGCCAGCAAGCGAGGGCTCTTCAATGAGCAGTTCTTC.

The V call is TRBV30, the J call TRBJ2-1, with no clear D. CDR3 length: 10 amino acids. Between the trimmed V and J ends, which lost 5 bases and 5 bases, there was a span of 4 bases. Germline assignment: CDR1 GTSNPN and CDR2 SVGIG (reference sequence). CDR3 sequence: CAWSHNEQFF. The CDR3 nucleotides read TGTGCCTGGTCACACAATGAGCAGTTCTTC.

This clone was observed a few times. The chain links TRBV4-2 to TRBJ1-2; perhaps TRBD1 as D (5 bases). CDR1 and CDR2 from the germline V gene are LGHNA and YNFKEQ. V lost 1 base, J lost 7 bases, and 19 bases lay in between. The CDR3 sequence is 16 residues long. CDR3 nucleotide sequence: TGTGCCAGCAGCCAAGTGGCGGCCAGGGCGGGAAGTGGCTACACCTTC. Amino acid sequence: CASSQVAARAGSGYTF.

In DNA, the CDR3 is TGTGCCAGCAGTCAAGGAATAGTAGCGGGAGTAGGAAGCTCCTACAATGAGCAGTTCTTC. It codes for CASSQGIVAGVGSSYNEQFF. V gene TRBV28 combines with J gene TRBJ2-1, with 9 bases fitting TRBD2. The CDR3 sequence is 20 residues long. Germline V gene lookup returns CDR1 MDHEN and CDR2 SYDVKM. V dropped 5 bases and J dropped 0; count of bases not matched to a gene: 17.

This sequence joins TRBV9 and TRBJ2-1; TRBD2 agrees at 12 bases. Germline V gives CDR1 SGDLS, CDR2 YYNGEE. Trimming took 0 bases from V and 14 from J; bases not matched to a gene: 6. CDR3 length: 14 amino acids. CDR3 protein: CASSVALAGGSKFF. The CDR3 region has the DNA TGTGCCAGCAGCGTAGCGCTAGCGGGAGGGTCGAAGTTCTTC.

The V and J genes are TRBV27 and TRBJ1-5; 8 nucleotides agree with TRBD1. V shed 5 bases, J shed 9 bases, and the junction held 15 bases outside the gene matches. Germline values: CDR1 MNHEY, CDR2 SMNVEV (reference sequence). The CDR3 loop spans 16 amino acids. This chain's CDR3 is CASSQGTGPSARPQHF. In DNA, the CDR3 is TGTGCCAGCAGTCAGGGGACAGGTCCCTCCGCTCGGCCCCAGCATTTT.

The chain uses TRBV28 and TRBJ2-7; 8 bases line up with TRBD1. CDR1 is MDHEN and CDR2 is SYDVKM in the germline V gene. The J segment lost 9 bases and the V segment lost 2 bases, leaving 9 bases of the junction unmatched. This CDR3 spans 14 amino acids. The CDR3 spells CASSLPGTGFSQYF. The DNA of the CDR3 is TGTGCCAGCAGTTTACCCGGGACAGGTTTTTCGCAGTACTTC.

The V gene is TRBV7-9, the J gene TRBJ1-3; no firm D call. From germline, CDR1 is SEHNR and CDR2 FQNEAQ (reference sequence). V lost 5 bases, J lost 4 bases, and 18 bases lay in between. The CDR3 spans 16 residues. DNA for the CDR3: TGTGCCAGCAGCCCTGTCATAAGCGTAAGGGGAAACACCATATATTTT. It codes for CASSPVISVRGNTIYF.

The V gene is TRBV4-2, the J gene TRBJ2-7; tentatively, D is TRBD2 (5 bases). CDR1 and CDR2 from the germline V gene are LGHNA and YNFKEQ. V was cut by 1 base and J by 2 bases, with 9 bases left in between. This CDR3 has 14 amino acids. CDR3 loop: CASSQAGSPYEQYF. The CDR3 DNA sequence: TGTGCCAGCAGCCAAGCGGGATCCCCCTACGAGCAGTACTTC.

The gene calls are TRBV29-1 and TRBJ1-2; possibly TRBD1 for D (5 bases). This CDR3 region has 11 residues. Germline V gives CDR1 SQVTM, CDR2 ANQGSEA. Trimming shortened V by 4 bases and J by 8 bases, and 11 bases separated the two germline ends. CDR3 nucleotide sequence: TGCAGCGTTGTTCTCAGGGAAGGCTACACCTTC. Amino acid sequence: CSVVLREGYTF. Combining the CDR3 with reference TRBV29-1 and TRBJ1-2 gives the whole variable domain SAVISQKPSRDICQRGTSLTIQCQVDSQVTMMFWYRQQPGQSLTLIATANQGSEATYESGFVIDKFPISRPNLTFSTLTVSNMSPEDSSIYLCSVVLREGYTFGSGTRLTVV.

The gene calls are TRBV27 and TRBJ2-1; TRBD2 aligns across 12 bases. Trimming took 5 bases from V and 8 from J; bases not matched to a gene: 7. The CDR3 extends over 15 amino acids. The V gene's germline CDR1 is MNHEY and CDR2 SMNVEV (reference sequence). For the CDR3, the DNA is TGTGCCAGCAGTCCATGGACTAGCGGGACCGATGAGCAGTTCTTC. This gives the protein CASSPWTSGTDEQFF.

This chain uses TRBV5-1 with TRBJ2-7, with TRBD2 matching 11 bases. Germline loops: CDR1 SGHRS, CDR2 YFSETQ. V dropped 4 bases and J dropped 4; count of bases not matched to a gene: 7. This CDR3 has 15 amino acids. The chain's CDR3 is CASSITSGGMYEQYF. For the CDR3, the DNA is TGCGCCAGCAGCATCACTAGCGGGGGCATGTACGAGCAGTACTTC.

The chain links TRBV7-3 to TRBJ2-6; a weak D match, TRBD2 (6 bases). CDR1 is SGHTA and CDR2 is FQGTGA in the germline V gene. The V end lost 3 bases, the J end lost 1 base, and 7 bases lay between the germline ends. The CDR3 covers 15 residues. The CDR3 region has the DNA TGTGCCAGCAGCTTCGGAGGGTCTGGGGCCAACGTCCTGACTTTC. Translated, it gives CASSFGGSGANVLTF. Looking up the rest from reference TRBV7-3 and TRBJ2-6 gives the full variable domain: GAGVSQTPSNKVTEKGKYVELRCDPISGHTALYWYRQSLGQGPEFLIYFQGTGAADDSGLPNDRFFAVRPEGSVSTLKIQRTERGDSAVYLCASSFGGSGANVLTFGAGSRLTVL.